The rows below give T cell receptor beta chains drawn from one sample of a study of T cell responses to AZD1222 COVID-19 vaccine. Method: immunoSEQ multiplex PCR; TCRdb's copy keeps in-frame clones and lacks some. Of roughly 100,000 clones listed, 82% are singletons. The starting material was peripheral blood, obtained on day 0 of AZD1222 vaccination. The origin of the receptors is an adult in good health. Both conserved end residues are part of each CDR3. A D gene is named only where the DNA matches it firmly. Expanded clones are given a class, and other clones once, few, many or no size at all.

clone size	V gene	J gene	D gene	CDR3 DNA	CDR3 protein
NA	TRBV11-2	TRBJ2-7	TRBD1	TGTGCCAGCAGTATCACCGGGACAGCCTACGAGCAGTACTTC	CASSITGTAYEQYF
NA	TRBV6-2/TRBV6-3	TRBJ2-2	TRBD1	TGTGCCAGCGGCCAAAAGACAGGGATAACCGGGGAGCTGTTTTTT	CASGQKTGITGELFF
NA	TRBV5-6	TRBJ2-7	NA	TGTGCCAGCAGCTTGAACAGCTACGAGCAGTACTTC	CASSLNSYEQYF
NA	TRBV4-1	TRBJ1-1	TRBD1	TGCGCCAGCAGCCAAACAGGGGGAGGAGTCGCTTTCTTT	CASSQTGGGVAFF
NA	TRBV24-1	TRBJ2-1	NA	TGTGCCACCAGTGAGCCCGGGAAAGGGCAGTTCTTC	CATSEPGKGQFF
NA	TRBV18	TRBJ1-2	TRBD1	TGTGCCAGCTCACCAAAGGGGGCTTTTGGCTACACCTTC	CASSPKGAFGYTF
NA	TRBV6-5	TRBJ1-3	TRBD1	TGTGCCAGCAGAGCTACAGGGGCTGGAAACACCATATATTTT	CASRATGAGNTIYF
NA	TRBV5-1	TRBJ1-1	NA	TGCGCCAGCAGCCCACTTAGGCCAATGAACACTGAAGCTTTCTTT	CASSPLRPMNTEAFF
NA	TRBV4-1	TRBJ1-5	NA	TGCGCCAGCACCAGGGATACGGGCAATCAGCCCCAGCATTTT	CASTRDTGNQPQHF
once	TRBV5-4	TRBJ1-1	TRBD1	TGTGCCAGCAGCCCGGGACAGGTTGGGATGAACACTGAAGCTTTCTTT	CASSPGQVGMNTEAFF
NA	TRBV6-2/TRBV6-3	TRBJ2-3	TRBD2	TGTGCCAGCAGCCGCACCATCACTAGCGGCTACACAGATACGCAGTATTTT	CASSRTITSGYTDTQYF
NA	TRBV12-3/TRBV12-4	TRBJ2-1	NA	TGTGCCAGCAGAGCAGGGGTGGGTGAGCAGTTCTTC	CASRAGVGEQFF
NA	TRBV12-3/TRBV12-4	TRBJ1-2	TRBD1	TGTGCCAGCAGTTTGACCGGACAGGATGGCTACACCTTC	CASSLTGQDGYTF
NA	TRBV18	TRBJ2-7	NA	TGTGCCAGCTCAGCTTACACAGGGAGTCCCTACGAGCAGTACTTC	CASSAYTGSPYEQYF
NA	TRBV5-1	TRBJ2-5	TRBD2	TGCGCCAGCAGCTTTACCGCGACTAGCGGGGGGCCCGCCCAAGAGACCCAGTACTTC	CASSFTATSGGPAQETQYF
NA	TRBV7-9	TRBJ2-7	NA	TGTGCCAGCAGCTTATCTTCCAGCAGGAACTACGAGCAGTACTTC	CASSLSSSRNYEQYF
NA	TRBV7-2	TRBJ1-2	NA	TGTGCCAGCAGCCCGGGACCGCTATTCTATGGCTACACCTTC	CASSPGPLFYGYTF
NA	TRBV4-3	TRBJ1-1	TRBD1	TGCGCCAGCAGCCATGCGGACAGGGTAAACACTGAAGCTTTCTTT	CASSHADRVNTEAFF
few	TRBV6-5	TRBJ1-5	TRBD1	TGTGCCAGCAGCGGGACAGGGGCGCAGCCCCAGCATTTT	CASSGTGAQPQHF
NA	TRBV14	TRBJ2-3	TRBD1	TGTGCCAGCAAGGACCGGACAGGGGAGCCAGATACGCAGTATTTT	CASKDRTGEPDTQYF
NA	TRBV6-5	TRBJ2-3	NA	TGTGCCAGCAGTTACTCGGGGATGCCCCGTGGTACGCAGTATTTT	CASSYSGMPRGTQYF
NA	TRBV28	TRBJ1-2	NA	TGTGCCAGCAGTTTAACAGGGTTCGGCTACACCTTC	CASSLTGFGYTF
NA	TRBV5-4	TRBJ1-1	NA	TGTGCCAGCAGCTTGGAGTCTACAGGGAACACTGAAGCTTTCTTT	CASSLESTGNTEAFF
NA	TRBV5-6	TRBJ2-7	TRBD1	TGTGCCAGCAGCAGGAACAGGGGCTACGAGCAGTACTTC	CASSRNRGYEQYF
NA	TRBV6-2/TRBV6-3	TRBJ2-1	NA	TGTGCCAGCAGCCCCACTGGCGGGGACTCCTACAATGAGCAGTTCTTC	CASSPTGGDSYNEQFF
NA	TRBV12-5	TRBJ2-7	TRBD2	TGTGCTAGTGACGCGCCGGGGGGAATCTACGAGCAGTACTTC	CASDAPGGIYEQYF
NA	TRBV5-1	TRBJ2-5	NA	TGCGCCAGCAGACCGGGACCCCAAGAGACCCAGTACTTC	CASRPGPQETQYF
NA	TRBV5-1	TRBJ2-1	TRBD2	TGCGCCAGCAGCCAGACTCTAGCGGGGGCCCTCAATGAGCAGTTCTTC	CASSQTLAGALNEQFF
NA	TRBV2	TRBJ2-1	TRBD2	TGTGCCAGTCGAGTTCTAGCGGGGGATTCCTACAATGAGCAGTTCTTC	CASRVLAGDSYNEQFF
NA	TRBV6-5	TRBJ1-2	TRBD1	TGTGCCAGCAGTCGGACAGGGGGCCACTATGGCTACACCTTC	CASSRTGGHYGYTF
NA	TRBV4-3	TRBJ2-3	TRBD2	TGCGCCAGCAGCCAAGAAGTTAGCGGGGGGTACACAGATACGCAGTATTTT	CASSQEVSGGYTDTQYF
NA	TRBV6-6	TRBJ1-4	NA	TGTGCCAGCACCCACAGGGATACTTATGATGAAAAACTGTTTTTT	CASTHRDTYDEKLFF
once	TRBV11-1	TRBJ1-1	NA	TGTGCCAGCAGCTCCCAACGGAACACTGAAGCTTTCTTT	CASSSQRNTEAFF
few	TRBV19	TRBJ1-2	NA	TGTGCCAGTAGTAATCCGGGACATAGATCGGGCTACACCTTC	CASSNPGHRSGYTF
NA	TRBV5-6	TRBJ1-4	TRBD1	TGTGCCAGCAGCCCGGACAGGAGGAATGAAAAACTGTTTTTT	CASSPDRRNEKLFF
NA	TRBV18	TRBJ2-7	TRBD1	TGTGCCAGCTCACCACCGACAGGGTACTCCGAGCAGTACTTC	CASSPPTGYSEQYF
few	TRBV7-8	TRBJ2-5	NA	TGTGCCAGCAGCTTAGGGGCAGGCTACCAAGAGACCCAGTACTTC	CASSLGAGYQETQYF
NA	TRBV30	TRBJ1-5	TRBD1	TGTGCCTGGAGTCCCTGGACAGGTAGCAATCAGCCCCAGCATTTT	CAWSPWTGSNQPQHF
NA	TRBV18	TRBJ1-2	NA	TGTGCCAGCTCACCGGAGGCCCGGAGCTCCTATGGCTACACCTTC	CASSPEARSSYGYTF
once	TRBV5-1	TRBJ2-5	TRBD2	TGCGCCAGCAGCTCTTCCCACGGCGGGGGCCAAGAGACCCAGTACTTC	CASSSSHGGGQETQYF
once	TRBV30	TRBJ1-2	NA	TGTGCCTGGAGTGTGGCTCGCACCCAAGAGTGCACCTTC	CAWSVARTQECTF
many	TRBV5-1	TRBJ1-5	NA	TGCGCCAGCAGCATATCAGGGGCTGGTCAGCCCCAGCATTTT	CASSISGAGQPQHF
few	TRBV5-1	TRBJ1-1	NA	TGCGCCAGCAGCGTCCGGGGCGGAAACACTGAAGCTTTCTTT	CASSVRGGNTEAFF
NA	TRBV9	TRBJ1-2	NA	TGTGCCAGCAGCCCCCCCTCATCGCGGCGCTACACCTTC	CASSPPSSRRYTF
NA	TRBV12-3/TRBV12-4	TRBJ1-5	NA	TGTGCCAGCAGCCATGACAGTTACCAGCCCCAGCATTTT	CASSHDSYQPQHF
NA	TRBV10-2	TRBJ2-1	NA	TGCGCCAGCAGTGGGTCAAAGGGAATAGAGTACAATGAGCAGTTCTTC	CASSGSKGIEYNEQFF
NA	TRBV7-2	TRBJ2-5	NA	TGTGCCAGCAGCAGGAGCCTGGGAGAGACCCAGTACTTC	CASSRSLGETQYF
NA	TRBV7-6	TRBJ2-1	NA	TGTGCCAGCAGCTTAGTTACTAGTCCGAGCGGTGCTGAGCAGTTCTTC	CASSLVTSPSGAEQFF
NA	TRBV12-3/TRBV12-4	TRBJ1-2	NA	TGTGCCAGCAGCCCGGGGCTAGAGTATGGCTACACCTTC	CASSPGLEYGYTF
NA	TRBV7-2	TRBJ2-1	NA	TGTGCCAGCAGCTTTGCCGGGGGCCGTGAGCAGTTCTTC	CASSFAGGREQFF
NA	TRBV15	TRBJ2-5	NA	TGTGCCACCTCTAATGTGGGGCGCCAAGAGACCCAGTACTTC	CATSNVGRQETQYF